The 26 T cell receptor beta chains below were found in one sample sequenced in a study of early T cells in non-severe SARS-CoV-2 infection. TCRdb reprocessed the 5' RACE reads via MiXCR and lists one record per CDR3 protein. Of 70,000 to 80,000 distinct CDR3 sequences listed, around 12% are singletons. Here the sequenced sample was whole blood, taken at baseline. All receptors derive from an adult who was a healthcare worker with PCR-confirmed SARS-CoV-2 infection or an uninfected control (not recorded which).

This clonotype was seen more than once but under ten times. The rearrangement uses TRBV4-3 and TRBJ2-7; tentative D call: TRBD2 (5 bases). The CDR3 spans 14 residues. The germline V and J ends were trimmed by 0 bases and 6 bases, with 12 bases remaining between them. Germline V gene data show CDR1 as LGHNA and CDR2 as YSLEER. The CDR3, as DNA: TGCGCCAGCAGCCAAGAAGCCATAGGAGGCGAGCAGTACTTC. The encoded protein is CASSQEAIGGEQYF.

This clonotype was picked up many times. The chain recombines TRBV20-1 with TRBJ2-5; 9 positions agree with TRBD1. Germline V CDR1 and CDR2: DFQATT, SNEGSKA (reference sequence). This CDR3 contains 17 residues. The junction had 16 bases not matched to a gene; V was cut back by 3 bases and J by 5 bases. The CDR3 DNA is TGCAGTGCTAGGCCCGCCGCCGGGACAGGGAGAAGGGAGACCCAGTACTTC. Its translation: CSARPAAGTGRRETQYF.

This clonotype was detected a few times. The chain employs TRBV29-1 and TRBJ1-3, with no clear D. V lost 4 bases, J lost 0 bases, and 7 bases lay in between. This CDR3 is 13 amino acids long. Germline values: CDR1 SQVTM, CDR2 ANQGSEA. This chain's CDR3 is CSVAVNSGNTIYF. In DNA form, the CDR3 reads TGCAGCGTTGCGGTAAACTCTGGAAACACCATATATTTT.

This chain links TRBV12-3 or TRBV12-4 with TRBJ2-2, with D perhaps TRBD2 (6 bases). V lost 3 bases, J lost 7 bases, and 9 bases lay in between. The CDR3 is made up of 13 amino acids. The CDR3 reads CASSFVADGELFF. In DNA form, the CDR3 reads TGTGCCAGCAGTTTTGTAGCGGACGGGGAGCTGTTTTTT.

At least ten counts were recorded for this clonotype. The chain couples TRBV27 to TRBJ2-7; D tentatively fits TRBD1 or TRBD2 (5 bases each). V was shortened by 5 bases and J by 0 bases, with 8 bases between the two germline ends. This CDR3 contains 13 residues. Looked up from germline, CDR1 is MNHEY and CDR2 is SMNVEV (reference sequence). CDR3 sequence: CASSPGASYEQYF. DNA for the CDR3: TGTGCCAGCAGTCCCGGGGCCTCCTACGAGCAGTACTTC.

The chain uses TRBV6-1 and TRBJ2-7; D perhaps matches TRBD1 (6 bases). The CDR3 length is 15 residues. Germline CDR1 MNHNS, CDR2 SASEGT. Deletions cut 4 bases from V and 0 bases from J, with 13 bases between. The CDR3 sequence is CASSGDRDNSYEQYF. Written as DNA, the CDR3 is TGTGCCAGCAGTGGGGACCGGGACAACTCCTACGAGCAGTACTTC.

This clonotype was seen many times. The J gene is TRBJ2-1, the V gene TRBV4-1; 12 bases agree with TRBD1. Trimming removed 4 bases from V and 8 bases from J; junction bases left unmatched: 3. CDR3 length: 14 amino acids. Germline V gene sequence: CDR1 MGHRA, CDR2 YSYEKL. The chain's CDR3 is CASSPGQGAHEQFF. CDR3 nucleotides: TGCGCCAGCAGCCCGGGACAGGGGGCCCATGAGCAGTTCTTC.

The chain is built from TRBV28 and TRBJ2-3; D is perhaps TRBD1 (6 bases). Germline assignment: CDR1 MDHEN and CDR2 SYDVKM. This CDR3 contains 14 residues. V lost 7 bases and J 3 bases, leaving 14 bases between the germline ends. CDR3 sequence reads: CASTHDRSTDTQYF. The CDR3 DNA is TGTGCCAGCACCCATGACAGGTCTACAGATACGCAGTATTTT.

V is TRBV6-6 and J is TRBJ1-2; no firm D call. Trimming took 2 bases from V and 8 from J, leaving 15 bases between them. The CDR3 has 14 amino acids. Germline V gene data show CDR1 as MNHNY and CDR2 as SVGAGI (reference sequence). The chain's CDR3 is CASSYQTPPEGYTF. For the CDR3, the DNA is TGTGCCAGCAGTTACCAGACACCCCCGGAGGGCTACACCTTC.

The rearrangement joins TRBV28 to TRBJ1-6; D not resolved. This CDR3 has 13 residues. V lost 3 bases and J lost 7, with 7 bases in between. Per the germline V gene, CDR1 is MDHEN and CDR2 is SYDVKM. CDR3 amino acids: CASSFLINSPLHF. DNA of the CDR3: TGTGCCAGCAGTTTTCTCATCAATTCACCCCTCCACTTT.

CDR3 protein: CSARNYRDGNYGYTF. DNA of the CDR3: TGCAGTGCTAGGAACTACAGGGACGGAAACTATGGCTACACCTTC. The chain couples TRBV20-1 to TRBJ1-2; weak D call: TRBD1 (6 bases). Germline assignment: CDR1 DFQATT and CDR2 SNEGSKA (reference sequence). Trimming took off 3 bases at V and 2 bases at J, with 16 bases between the two ends. This CDR3 is 15 amino acids long.

This CDR3 reads CSAYQGADTQYF. The CDR3 DNA reads as TGCAGCGCCTATCAGGGGGCTGATACGCAGTATTTT. The chain combines TRBV29-1 with TRBJ2-3, with 8 bases lining up with TRBD1. Losses at the gene ends were 7 bases for V and 6 bases for J; bases not matched to a gene: 6. The germline V gene has CDR1 SQVTM and CDR2 ANQGSEA. This CDR3 is built from 12 residues.

The chain carries TRBV2 and TRBJ2-1, with D hard to call. V was trimmed by 8 bases and J by 3 bases, leaving 5 bases between them. Germline V lookup: CDR1 SNHLY, CDR2 FYNNEI. The CDR3 totals 11 residues. CDR3 amino acids: CASSYYNEQFF. DNA for the CDR3: TGTGCCAGCTCCTACTACAATGAGCAGTTCTTC.

This clonotype showed up just a few times. The chain uses TRBV27 and TRBJ2-7; D assignment may be TRBD1 or TRBD2 (7 bases each). CDR3 size: 11 residues. The V end lost 7 bases, the J end lost 10 bases, and 14 bases lay between the germline ends. The germline CDR1 and CDR2 sequences are MNHEY and SMNVEV (reference sequence). The DNA for the CDR3 is TGTGCCAGCATCCAGGGGGGGTACCAGTACTTC. Its translation: CASIQGGYQYF.

V usage is TRBV11-2 and J usage is TRBJ2-1, with a possible D match to TRBD2 (6 bases). V shed 5 bases and J shed 5 bases, with 13 bases lying between them. Looked up from germline, CDR1 is SGHAT and CDR2 is FQNNGV. This CDR3 has 14 amino acids. The CDR3 spells CASSPAGRNNEQFF. In DNA form, the CDR3 reads TGTGCCAGCAGCCCCGCGGGACGGAACAATGAGCAGTTCTTC.

This clonotype was detected a few times. This chain connects TRBV12-3 or TRBV12-4 to TRBJ1-5; tentative D call: TRBD1 (6 bases). CDR3 length equals 13 residues. V was clipped by 5 bases and J by 6 bases, with 11 bases between them. CDR3 sequence: CASSTTGLQPQHF. The CDR3 DNA reads as TGTGCCAGCAGTACTACAGGGCTTCAGCCCCAGCATTTT.

This clonotype has just a few counts. The chain carries TRBV14 and TRBJ1-1; tentatively, D is TRBD1 (6 bases). V was trimmed by 1 base and J by 11 bases, leaving 14 bases between them. Germline V gene data show CDR1 as SGHDN and CDR2 as FVKESK. This CDR3 comprises 13 residues. The CDR3 DNA reads TGTGCCAGCAGCCAAGGTGTAGGGGGGGAGGCTTTCTTT. Translated, it gives CASSQGVGGEAFF.

This clonotype showed up many times. The chain has TRBV9 and TRBJ2-1; tentatively, D is TRBD2 (6 bases). Looked up from germline, CDR1 is SGDLS and CDR2 is YYNGEE. The CDR3 sequence is 15 residues long. The V gene lost 1 base and the J gene lost 10 bases, with 18 bases spanning the gap. CDR3 DNA: TGTGCCAGCAGCGTATACGTGGGGGGAGTCGAGGAGCAGTTCTTC. Amino acids: CASSVYVGGVEEQFF.

This clonotype showed up many times. J is TRBJ1-5 and V is TRBV4-1; D perhaps matches TRBD1 (5 bases). This CDR3 has 18 amino acids. V was pared by 1 base and J by 0 bases, with 16 bases between. Germline CDR1 and CDR2: MGHRA and YSYEKL. CDR3: CASSQVDMGIASNQPQHF. CDR3 DNA sequence: TGCGCCAGCAGCCAAGTGGACATGGGGATAGCTAGCAATCAGCCCCAGCATTTT.

This chain links TRBV7-9 with TRBJ2-1, with D tentatively TRBD2 (6 bases). The CDR3 spans 15 residues. Germline V lookup: CDR1 SEHNR, CDR2 FQNEAQ (reference sequence). The V and J ends lost 4 bases and 6 bases respectively, with 16 bases between them. The CDR3, as DNA: TGTGCCAGCAGCTCCCCCCGCGGGGCCTCCAATGAGCAGTTCTTC. Amino acids: CASSSPRGASNEQFF.

This clonotype has only a few counts. The chain has TRBV7-2 and TRBJ2-1; the D gene is possibly TRBD2 (7 bases). Trimming shortened V by 4 bases and J by 1 base, and 14 bases separated the two germline ends. Germline V lookup: CDR1 SGHTA, CDR2 FQGNSA. The CDR3 is 16 residues long. Written as DNA, the CDR3 is TGTGCCAGCAGCTCCCGGGGAGGGGGATCCTACAATGAGCAGTTCTTC. It specifies CASSSRGGGSYNEQFF.

This clonotype was detected only a few times. V gene TRBV7-6 combines with J gene TRBJ2-2; 10 bases fit TRBD1. The CDR3 is 15 amino acids. The J segment lost 5 bases and the V segment lost 5 bases, leaving 5 bases of the junction unmatched. CDR1 and CDR2 from the germline V gene are SGHVS and FNYEAQ. The CDR3 sequence is CASSGRDRGTGELFF. The CDR3 DNA reads as TGTGCCAGCAGCGGCCGGGACAGGGGAACCGGGGAGCTGTTTTTT.

This clonotype was seen a few times. V usage is TRBV6-5 and J usage is TRBJ2-2, with 13 bases aligning to TRBD2. This CDR3 has 17 amino acids. Germline V gives CDR1 MNHEY, CDR2 SVGAGI. The junction had 5 bases not matched to a gene; V was cut back by 7 bases and J by 0 bases. In nucleotides, the CDR3 is TGTGCCAGCACTGGGACTAGCGGGGTAGCGAACACCGGGGAGCTGTTTTTT. Translating gives CASTGTSGVANTGELFF.

This clonotype came up many times. The CDR3 DNA sequence: TGTGCCAGCAGCGTAGGTGGCGAGGGCCGGTTTTTT. Translation: CASSVGGEGRFF. V usage is TRBV9 and J usage is TRBJ1-4, with unresolved D. Trimming removed 0 bases at V and 16 bases at J, with 13 bases between. The CDR3 totals 12 residues. CDR1 SGDLS and CDR2 YYNGEE come from the germline V gene. Drawing the rest from reference TRBV9 and TRBJ1-4, the complete variable domain is DSGVTQTPKHLITATGQRVTLRCSPRSGDLSVYWYQQSLDQGLQFLIQYYNGEERAKGNILERFSAQQFPDLHSELNLSSLELGDSALYFCASSVGGEGRFFGSGTQLSVL.

A few counts support this clonotype. The V and J genes are TRBV7-9 and TRBJ1-2; 10 bases line up with TRBD1. V lost 4 bases and J lost 4; bases outside the gene matches: 3. CDR1 and CDR2 (germline): SEHNR, FQNEAQ (reference sequence). The CDR3 length is 14 residues. The CDR3 is CASSSTGGFYGYTF. CDR3 coding DNA: TGTGCCAGCAGCTCGACAGGGGGCTTCTATGGCTACACCTTC.

In its sample, this clonotype was seen a few times. The chain carries TRBV7-2 and TRBJ2-7; 7 bases agree with TRBD1. Germline V CDR1 and CDR2: SGHTA, FQGNSA. This CDR3 has 15 amino acids. The junction had 8 bases not matched to a gene; V was cut back by 6 bases and J by 0 bases. The CDR3 DNA is TGTGCCAGCAGAATGATCACAGGGGACTCCTACGAGCAGTACTTC. This gives the protein CASRMITGDSYEQYF.